This TCR beta chain was captured in a study of cytomegalovirus exposure and HLA in healthy donors. Across the whole study: Most donors, roughly 84% of 350 to 450 genotyped, fell in the Caucasian-associated ancestry cluster.

Only a few counts were recorded for this clone. The antigen is unknown. The CDR3 spans 18 residues. Germline assignment: CDR1 SGHNT and CDR2 YENEEA. V was cut by 0 bases and J by 1 base, with 15 bases left in between. The primer mix had 60 Vbeta and 13 Jbeta primers. Sequenced by immunoSEQ multiplex PCR; TCRdb stores in-frame clones only, minus some. The table lists approximately 160,000 clones, about two thirds of them singletons, with around 4.5% in the top ten. Regarding the study as a whole: The majority of CMV-associated TCR beta chains were reported as apparently HLA-restricted in a later analysis.

The sequencing sample was made of PBMCs. The source is a woman between 18 and 29 years old in good health and CMV-seropositive. V is TRBV11-3 and J is TRBJ2-2; D is possibly TRBD1 (7 bases). CDR3 sequence: CASSLDQGGTGNTGELFF. The CDR3 nucleotides are TGTGCCAGCAGCTTAGATCAGGGGGGAACGGGGAACACCGGGGAGCTGTTTTTT.